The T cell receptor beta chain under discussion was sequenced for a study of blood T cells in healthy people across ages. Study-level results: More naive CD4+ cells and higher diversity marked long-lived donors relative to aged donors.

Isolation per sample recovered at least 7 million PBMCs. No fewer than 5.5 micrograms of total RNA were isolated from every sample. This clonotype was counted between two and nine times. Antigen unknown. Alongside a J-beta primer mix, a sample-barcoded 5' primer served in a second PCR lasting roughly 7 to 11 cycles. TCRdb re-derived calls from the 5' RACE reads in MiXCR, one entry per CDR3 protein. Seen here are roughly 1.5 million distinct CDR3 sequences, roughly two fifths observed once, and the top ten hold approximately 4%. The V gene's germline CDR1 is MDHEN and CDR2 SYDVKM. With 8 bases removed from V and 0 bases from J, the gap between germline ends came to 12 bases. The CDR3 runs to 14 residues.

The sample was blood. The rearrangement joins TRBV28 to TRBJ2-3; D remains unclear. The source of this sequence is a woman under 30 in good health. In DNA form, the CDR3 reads TGTGCCAGCGGCAATGTCGACAGCACAGATACGCAGTATTTT. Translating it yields CASGNVDSTDTQYF. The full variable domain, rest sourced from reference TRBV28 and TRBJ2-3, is DVKVTQSSRYLVKRTGEKVFLECVQDMDHENMFWYRQDPGLGLRLIYFSYDVKMKEKGDIPEGYSVSREKKERFSLILESASTNQTSMYLCASGNVDSTDTQYFGPGTRLTVL.